The 23 T cell receptor beta chains presented below share a single source sample, sequenced in a study of blood T cell repertoires in COVID-19. The assay was immunoSEQ multiplex PCR, and TCRdb's table has in-frame clones only and misses some. The sample holds 65,000 to 80,000 clones, around 91% seen once. Input material: peripheral blood. The receptors derive from a human donor in a cohort sampled during active COVID-19.

The rearrangement links TRBV5-1 to TRBJ2-3; 13 bases line up with TRBD2. There are 17 residues in the CDR3. Germline assignment: CDR1 SGHRS and CDR2 YFSETQ. With 4 bases clipped from V and 2 bases from J, the junction kept 7 bases outside the gene matches. The CDR3 region has the DNA TGCGCCAGCAGCAAAGGGACTAGCGGGGACCTCACAGATACGCAGTATTTT. As protein: CASSKGTSGDLTDTQYF.

The sample holds one count of this clone. The V and J genes are TRBV19 and TRBJ1-4; D may be TRBD1 (6 bases). CDR3 length equals 14 residues. Germline values: CDR1 LNHDA, CDR2 SQIVND (reference sequence). V was cut by 6 bases and J by 0 bases, with 8 bases left in between. The CDR3: CASRGQPTNEKLFF. For the CDR3, the DNA is TGTGCCAGTAGGGGACAACCAACTAATGAAAAACTGTTTTTT.

The chain couples TRBV5-1 to TRBJ2-1, with a possible D match to TRBD2 (7 bases). V was shortened by 2 bases and J by 6 bases, with 18 bases between the two germline ends. Germline V gives CDR1 SGHRS, CDR2 YFSETQ. The CDR3 contains 16 residues. DNA for the CDR3: TGCGCCAGCAGCTTTGCAGGGGCGGGGGTTCCCAATGAGCAGTTCTTC. Protein product: CASSFAGAGVPNEQFF.

The CDR3 DNA reads TGTGCCAGCAGTGACTGGACGGGGGGGCTCCCAGATACGCAGTATTTT. Its translation: CASSDWTGGLPDTQYF. The chain couples TRBV6-4 to TRBJ2-3; 8 nucleotides agree with TRBD2. The CDR3 consists of 16 residues. V gave up 1 base and J gave up 4 bases; unmatched junction bases: 7. Per germline, CDR1 MRHNA and CDR2 SNTAGT.

This chain links TRBV19 with TRBJ1-2; 11 nucleotides agree with TRBD1. J gave up 4 bases and V 6 bases, and 7 bases lay outside the gene matches. This CDR3 comprises 15 residues. CDR1 and CDR2 from the germline V gene are LNHDA and SQIVND (reference sequence). This chain's CDR3 is CASSTGTGGSYGYTF. The CDR3 DNA reads TGTGCCAGTAGCACCGGGACAGGGGGGTCCTATGGCTACACCTTC.

The chain joins TRBV27 to TRBJ1-5, with D unresolved. The germline gives CDR1 MNHEY, CDR2 SMNVEV (reference sequence). The CDR3 is made up of 11 amino acids. Between the trimmed V and J ends, which lost 6 bases and 6 bases, there was a span of 6 bases. This chain's CDR3 is CASSLSQPQHF. In DNA form, the CDR3 reads TGTGCCAGCAGCCTGTCTCAGCCCCAGCATTTT.

This clone was seen a single time. The V and J genes are TRBV2 and TRBJ2-3; TRBD2 matches 14 bases. Per the germline V gene, CDR1 is SNHLY and CDR2 is FYNNEI. J gave up 10 bases and V 4 bases, and 16 bases lay outside the gene matches. The CDR3 is 18 amino acids. This CDR3 is CASSGIEPTSGGVGPQYF. For the CDR3, the DNA is TGTGCCAGCAGTGGGATTGAGCCGACTAGCGGGGGGGTTGGGCCGCAGTATTTT.

The chain combines TRBV19 with TRBJ1-6, with 7 bases identical to TRBD1. This CDR3 has 15 residues. The germline V gene has CDR1 LNHDA and CDR2 SQIVND (reference sequence). After removal of 4 bases from V and 3 bases from J, the junction contained 3 bases not matched to a gene. CDR3 in DNA: TGTGCCAGTAGTAAGGGACAGATCTATAATTCACCCCTCCACTTT. Amino acid sequence: CASSKGQIYNSPLHF.

This chain connects TRBV5-4 to TRBJ2-3; 8 nucleotides agree with TRBD2. V shed 0 bases, J shed 0 bases, and the junction held 6 bases outside the gene matches. The CDR3 length is 17 residues. In germline, CDR1 is SGHNT, CDR2 YYREEE (reference sequence). CDR3 in amino acids: CASSLVVGGASTDTQYF. Written as DNA, the CDR3 is TGTGCCAGCAGCTTGGTTGTCGGGGGGGCGAGCACAGATACGCAGTATTTT.

The chain is built from TRBV6-6 and TRBJ2-7; 11 bases align to TRBD2. V lost 2 bases to trimming and J lost 4 bases; unmatched junction nucleotides: 7. This CDR3 region has 16 residues. In germline, CDR1 is MNHNY, CDR2 SVGAGI (reference sequence). This CDR3 reads CASSYGPGLAEYEQYF. The CDR3 DNA follows: TGTGCCAGCAGTTACGGCCCGGGACTAGCGGAGTACGAGCAGTACTTC.

This clone was observed a few times. V usage is TRBV2 and J usage is TRBJ1-1, with D hard to call. The CDR3 totals 11 residues. Trimming shortened V by 6 bases and J by 4 bases, and 6 bases separated the two germline ends. Germline V gives CDR1 SNHLY, CDR2 FYNNEI. CDR3 amino acids: CASSRRTEAFF. CDR3 in DNA: TGTGCCAGCAGCCGTCGCACTGAAGCTTTCTTT.

The V call is TRBV6-2 or TRBV6-3, the J call TRBJ2-7; the D gene is possibly TRBD2 (5 bases). Trimming stripped 5 bases from V and 2 bases from J, with 10 bases between. Germline CDR1 is MNHEY and CDR2 is SVGEGT. This CDR3 has 13 residues. CDR3 in amino acids: CASSAGVPYEQYF. CDR3 nucleotides: TGTGCCAGCAGTGCCGGGGTCCCCTACGAGCAGTACTTC.

The V gene is TRBV6-6, the J gene TRBJ2-3; 8 positions match TRBD2. CDR1 MNHNY and CDR2 SVGAGI come from the germline V gene (reference sequence). V was clipped by 5 bases and J by 3 bases; unmatched bases: 4. The CDR3 totals 14 residues. CDR3 DNA sequence: TGTGCCAGCAGTAATAGCGGGACAACAGATACGCAGTATTTT. Its translation is CASSNSGTTDTQYF.

The genes are TRBV21-1 and TRBJ2-3; the table's D call of TRBD1 was not tested on the DNA. TRBV21-1 is designated a pseudogene. CDR3 length: 19 amino acids. CDR3 residues: CASSIRSVHRGASTDTQYF. CDR3 coding DNA: TGTGCCAGCAGCATAAGATCAGTTCACAGGGGGGCGAGCACAGATACGCAGTATTTT.

The chain is built from TRBV27 and TRBJ1-4; TRBD1 agrees at 11 bases. This CDR3 is 15 amino acids long. Unmatched junction bases numbered 6, after V lost 5 bases and J lost 7 bases. The germline V gene has CDR1 MNHEY and CDR2 SMNVEV (reference sequence). The CDR3 is CASSTGDRGIEKLFF. In nucleotides, the CDR3 is TGTGCCAGCAGTACCGGGGACAGGGGGATTGAAAAACTGTTTTTT.

The genes are TRBV7-3 and TRBJ2-1; 8 positions agree with TRBD2. The germline V gene has CDR1 SGHTA and CDR2 FQGTGA. V gave up 4 bases and J gave up 10 bases; unmatched junction bases: 6. CDR3 length: 13 residues. CDR3 nucleotides: TGTGCCAGCAGCTCCCGGGAGGGAGGGGAGCAGTTCTTC. Translated, it gives CASSSREGGEQFF.

The genes are TRBV4-3 and TRBJ2-1; 8 bases agree with TRBD1. This CDR3 comprises 13 residues. V was pared by 2 bases and J by 9 bases, with 3 bases of the junction left unmatched. Germline CDR1 LGHNA, CDR2 YSLEER. CDR3 sequence (DNA): TGCGCCAGCAGCCAACAGGGGGCGGGTGAGCAGTTCTTC. This codes for CASSQQGAGEQFF.

The rearrangement joins TRBV9 to TRBJ2-3; the D is unclear. Between the trimmed V and J ends, which lost 0 bases and 0 bases, there was a span of 8 bases. Germline lookup yields CDR1 SGDLS and CDR2 YYNGEE. CDR3 length: 15 residues. The CDR3 sequence is CASSVVLPSTDTQYF. CDR3 DNA sequence: TGTGCCAGCAGCGTAGTACTACCCAGCACAGATACGCAGTATTTT.

The chain has TRBV6-5 and TRBJ1-5; D unresolved. Trimming stripped 6 bases from V and 1 base from J, with 7 bases between. This CDR3 is built from 13 residues. CDR1 and CDR2 (germline): MNHEY, SVGAGI. CDR3 amino acids: CASSRESNQPQHF. The CDR3 DNA reads TGTGCCAGCAGCCGGGAGAGCAATCAGCCCCAGCATTTT.

V is TRBV5-3 and J is TRBJ1-2; D is unclear. TRBV5-3 is an ORF, with its function uncertain. CDR3 length: 10 residues. V was pared by 4 bases and J by 8 bases, with 6 bases between. CDR3 loop: CARSVLGYTF. DNA of the CDR3: TGTGCCAGAAGCGTCCTAGGCTACACCTTC.

The chain links TRBV5-1 to TRBJ2-5, with 9 bases identical to TRBD1. The CDR3 is 15 amino acids. CDR1 SGHRS and CDR2 YFSETQ come from the germline V gene. V shed 4 bases, J shed 5 bases, and the junction held 9 bases outside the gene matches. CDR3 in DNA: TGCGCCAGCAGCCCCGGGACAGGGATGTGGGAGACCCAGTACTTC. Translated: CASSPGTGMWETQYF.

The rearrangement uses TRBV12-3 or TRBV12-4 and TRBJ2-7; D possibly corresponds to TRBD2 (6 bases). The V end was cut by 4 bases, the J end by 7 bases, with 11 bases between. This CDR3 is built from 12 residues. The CDR3 protein is CASSWGLREQYF. CDR3 nucleotides: TGTGCCAGCAGTTGGGGACTGCGGGAGCAGTACTTC.

This clone came up a few times. The chain joins TRBV7-8 to TRBJ1-5; TRBD1 is a possible D gene (6 bases). This CDR3 contains 16 residues. CDR1 and CDR2 (germline): SGHVS, FQNEAQ. V was clipped by 5 bases and J by 1 base, with 15 bases between them. For the CDR3, the DNA is TGTGCCAGCAGCGTAGAACAGGGTTACAGCAATCAGCCCCAGCATTTT. Residues: CASSVEQGYSNQPQHF.